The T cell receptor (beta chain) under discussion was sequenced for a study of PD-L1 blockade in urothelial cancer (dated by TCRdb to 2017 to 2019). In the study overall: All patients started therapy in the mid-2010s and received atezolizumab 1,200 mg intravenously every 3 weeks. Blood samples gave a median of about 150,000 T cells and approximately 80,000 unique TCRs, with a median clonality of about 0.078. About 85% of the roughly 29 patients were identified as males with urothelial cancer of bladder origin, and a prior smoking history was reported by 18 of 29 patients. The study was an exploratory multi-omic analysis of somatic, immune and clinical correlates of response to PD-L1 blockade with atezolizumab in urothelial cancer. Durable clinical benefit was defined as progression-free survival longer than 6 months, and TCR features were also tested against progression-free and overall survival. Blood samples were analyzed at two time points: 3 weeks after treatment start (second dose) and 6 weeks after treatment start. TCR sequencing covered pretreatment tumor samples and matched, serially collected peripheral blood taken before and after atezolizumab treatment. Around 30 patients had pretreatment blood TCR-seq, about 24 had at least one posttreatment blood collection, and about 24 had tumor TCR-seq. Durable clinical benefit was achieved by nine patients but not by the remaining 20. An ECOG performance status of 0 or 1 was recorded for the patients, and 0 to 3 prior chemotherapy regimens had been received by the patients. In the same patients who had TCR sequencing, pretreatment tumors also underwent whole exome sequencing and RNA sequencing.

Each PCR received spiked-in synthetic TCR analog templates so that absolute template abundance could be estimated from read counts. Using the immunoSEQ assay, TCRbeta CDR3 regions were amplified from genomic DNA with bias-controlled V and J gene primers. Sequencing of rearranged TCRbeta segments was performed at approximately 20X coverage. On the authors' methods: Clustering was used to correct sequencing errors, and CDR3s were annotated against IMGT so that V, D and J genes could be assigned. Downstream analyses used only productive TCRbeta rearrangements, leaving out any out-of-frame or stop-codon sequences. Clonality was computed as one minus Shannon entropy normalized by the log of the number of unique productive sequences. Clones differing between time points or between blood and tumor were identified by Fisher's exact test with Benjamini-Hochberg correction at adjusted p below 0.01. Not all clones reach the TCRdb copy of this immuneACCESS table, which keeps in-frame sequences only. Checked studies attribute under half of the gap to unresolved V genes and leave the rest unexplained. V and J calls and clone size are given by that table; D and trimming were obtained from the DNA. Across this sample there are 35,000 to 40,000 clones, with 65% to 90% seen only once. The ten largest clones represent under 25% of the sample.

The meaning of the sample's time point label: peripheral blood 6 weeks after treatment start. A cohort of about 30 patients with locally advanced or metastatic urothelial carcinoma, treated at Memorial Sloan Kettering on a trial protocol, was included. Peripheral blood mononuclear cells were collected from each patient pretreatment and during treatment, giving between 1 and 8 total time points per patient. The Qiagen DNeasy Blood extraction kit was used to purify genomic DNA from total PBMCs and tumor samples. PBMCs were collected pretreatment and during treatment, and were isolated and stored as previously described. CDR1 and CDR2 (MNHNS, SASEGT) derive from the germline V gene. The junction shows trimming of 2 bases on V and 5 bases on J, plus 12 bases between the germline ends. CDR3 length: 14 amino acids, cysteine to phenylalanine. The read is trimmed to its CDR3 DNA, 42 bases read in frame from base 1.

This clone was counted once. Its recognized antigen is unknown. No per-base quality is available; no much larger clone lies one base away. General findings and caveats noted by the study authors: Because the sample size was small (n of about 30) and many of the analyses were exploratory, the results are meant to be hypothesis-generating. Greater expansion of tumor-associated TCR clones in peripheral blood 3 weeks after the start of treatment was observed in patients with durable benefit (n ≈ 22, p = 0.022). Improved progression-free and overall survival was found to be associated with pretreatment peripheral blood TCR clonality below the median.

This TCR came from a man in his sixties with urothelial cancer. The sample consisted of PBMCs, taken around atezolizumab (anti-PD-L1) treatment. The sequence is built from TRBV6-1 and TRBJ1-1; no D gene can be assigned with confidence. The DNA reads TGTGCCAGCAGTGAATCGGGAGCCCGAACTGAAGCTTTCTTT. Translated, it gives CASSESGARTEAFF.